The 29 T cell receptor beta chains below were found in one sample sequenced in a study of blood T cell repertoires in COVID-19. The table came from immunoSEQ multiplex PCR; TCRdb's copy has only in-frame clones and leaves some out. The table has a few hundred thousand clones, 70% to 90% seen once. The sample was PBMCs or T cells enriched from blood (not recorded which). These receptors were collected from a woman aged 25 to 39 who had recovered from COVID-19.

As to this clone: A read error may account for a junction end that differs from germline. V is TRBV28 and J is TRBJ1-2; D perhaps matches TRBD1 (6 bases). Germline lookup yields CDR1 MDHEN and CDR2 SYDVKM. This CDR3 comprises 12 residues. The DNA of the CDR3 is TGTGCCAGCAGTTTTCCGGAAGGACAGAACGCCTTC. Translating it yields CASSFPEGQNAF.

The chain combines TRBV6-5 with TRBJ1-1, with D hard to call. Looked up from germline, CDR1 is MNHEY and CDR2 is SVGAGI. V was trimmed by 3 bases and J by 1 base, leaving 9 bases between them. The CDR3 length is 14 residues. The CDR3 nucleotides are TGTGCCAGCAGTTATAAGCCCTCGAACACTGAAGCTTTCTTT. Protein product: CASSYKPSNTEAFF.

The chain carries TRBV7-9 and TRBJ2-7; TRBD2 aligns across 7 bases. CDR1 and CDR2 (germline): SEHNR, FQNEAQ (reference sequence). The J segment lost 7 bases and the V segment lost 2 bases, leaving 2 bases of the junction unmatched. The CDR3 has 12 residues. The CDR3 loop reads CASSLSRGEQYF. The CDR3 region has the DNA TGTGCCAGCAGCTTATCGCGGGGGGAGCAGTACTTC.

The chain employs TRBV5-1 and TRBJ2-3; 8 bases align to TRBD2. From germline, CDR1 is SGHRS and CDR2 YFSETQ. Trimming at V came to 0 bases and at J to 4 bases, leaving 1 base not matched to a gene. This CDR3 region has 14 residues. For the CDR3, the DNA is TGCGCCAGCAGCTTGGTCGGGGGGGCAGATACGCAGTATTTT. Translating gives CASSLVGGADTQYF.

V gene TRBV27 combines with J gene TRBJ2-7; 7 bases match TRBD1. The CDR3 is made up of 13 amino acids. V dropped 5 bases and J dropped 4; count of bases not matched to a gene: 5. Germline V gives CDR1 MNHEY, CDR2 SMNVEV (reference sequence). The CDR3 spells CASSPGTVYEQYF. As DNA, the CDR3 is TGTGCCAGCAGTCCCGGGACAGTATACGAGCAGTACTTC.

J is TRBJ1-1 and V is TRBV5-1; 9 bases map to TRBD1. This CDR3 has 16 residues. The J segment lost 2 bases and the V segment lost 5 bases, leaving 10 bases of the junction unmatched. From germline, CDR1 is SGHRS and CDR2 YFSETQ. The DNA for the CDR3 is TGCGCCAGCAGTCCGGAACAGGGGGCTTTCAACACTGAAGCTTTCTTT. Translating it yields CASSPEQGAFNTEAFF.

The V and J genes are TRBV5-4 and TRBJ1-4; 8 bases are a match to TRBD1. The CDR3 sequence is 12 residues long. V was pared by 4 bases and J by 15 bases, with 8 bases of the junction left unmatched. Germline lookup yields CDR1 SGHNT and CDR2 YYREEE (reference sequence). CDR3: CASSKGQGRVFF. The CDR3 bases are TGTGCCAGCAGCAAAGGACAGGGCCGGGTGTTTTTT.

This clone was recorded once. The chain combines TRBV19 with TRBJ2-7; perhaps TRBD1 as D (5 bases). CDR3 length: 13 amino acids. The germline V and J ends were trimmed by 3 bases and 5 bases, with 11 bases remaining between them. Germline CDR1 LNHDA, CDR2 SQIVND (reference sequence). The CDR3 nucleotides are TGTGCCAGTAGTATTTTCAGGGATAACGAGCAGTACTTC. Protein product: CASSIFRDNEQYF.

This clone has just one count. J is TRBJ2-7 and V is TRBV28; D is possibly TRBD1 (6 bases). V lost 1 base and J 0 bases, leaving 16 bases between the germline ends. Germline V gene data show CDR1 as MDHEN and CDR2 as SYDVKM. The CDR3 totals 17 residues. The DNA for the CDR3 is TGTGCCAGCAGTTTATATGGGGGCGCCGGCAGCTCCTACGAGCAGTACTTC. Protein: CASSLYGGAGSSYEQYF.

The genes are TRBV10-3 and TRBJ1-1, with a tentative D call TRBD1 (6 bases). V lost 10 bases and J lost 5, with 20 bases in between. This CDR3 comprises 14 residues. CDR1 ENHRY and CDR2 SYGVKD come from the germline V gene. CDR3 DNA: TGTGCCACGGACTTGGGGGGGGCAGGGACTGAAGCTTTCTTT. Its protein product is CATDLGGAGTEAFF.

The V gene is TRBV28, the J gene TRBJ2-3, with 13 positions matching TRBD2. In germline, CDR1 is MDHEN, CDR2 SYDVKM. The V and J ends lost 7 bases and 8 bases, in that order; junction bases with no gene match: 12. The CDR3 is made up of 16 amino acids. CDR3 DNA sequence: TGTGCCAGCACCCTCCCGACTAGCGGGGGGAGGGGTACGCAGTATTTT. This gives the protein CASTLPTSGGRGTQYF.

V and J are TRBV5-5 and TRBJ1-3, with 9 nucleotides matching TRBD1. Germline V lookup: CDR1 SGHKS, CDR2 YYEKEE (reference sequence). This CDR3 contains 18 residues. V shed 5 bases and J 0 bases; nucleotides not matched to a gene: 12. This CDR3 reads CASSFQGTGSYSGNTIYF. In DNA, the CDR3 is TGTGCCAGCAGTTTCCAAGGGACAGGGTCCTACTCTGGAAACACCATATATTTT.

This clone has only one observation. This chain joins TRBV18 and TRBJ1-2; 8 nucleotides agree with TRBD1. The V gene end was trimmed by 3 bases and the J gene end by 4 bases; junction bases not matched to a gene: 7. The V gene's germline CDR1 is KGHSH and CDR2 LQKENI. This CDR3 contains 15 residues. CDR3: CASSPSGGMGYGYTF. The CDR3 DNA sequence: TGTGCCAGCTCACCTTCAGGGGGCATGGGCTATGGCTACACCTTC.

The chain recombines TRBV14 with TRBJ2-3; TRBD2 matches 7 bases. The CDR3 runs 14 residues. CDR1 is SGHDN, CDR2 FVKESK, per germline. Germline trimming cut 7 bases from V and 4 bases from J; bases unmatched to any gene: 8. The CDR3 nucleotides are TGTGCCAGCAATCCAGCGGGGCCGGCAGATACGCAGTATTTT. Its translation is CASNPAGPADTQYF.

The chain employs TRBV9 and TRBJ2-7; 8 bases fit TRBD1. V shed 4 bases and J 6 bases; nucleotides not matched to a gene: 9. This CDR3 spans 14 amino acids. Germline V gene sequence: CDR1 SGDLS, CDR2 YYNGEE. The chain's CDR3 is CASSTGQGVPEQYF. CDR3 in DNA: TGTGCCAGCAGCACCGGACAGGGTGTCCCCGAGCAGTACTTC.

J is TRBJ1-5 and V is TRBV29-1, with D maybe TRBD1 (5 bases). CDR3 size: 13 residues. Germline values: CDR1 SQVTM, CDR2 ANQGSEA. Trimming stripped 5 bases from V and 1 base from J, with 9 bases between. CDR3 in amino acids: CSVSGSSNQPQHF. The CDR3 coding sequence is TGCAGCGTTTCAGGGTCCAGCAATCAGCCCCAGCATTTT.

The V call is TRBV18, the J call TRBJ1-2, with D possibly matching TRBD1 (5 bases). Germline lookup yields CDR1 KGHSH and CDR2 LQKENI. The CDR3 has 13 residues. Trimming cost V 7 bases and J 4 bases, with 13 bases left between them. The CDR3 protein is CASLQQEGYGYTF. In DNA form, the CDR3 reads TGTGCCAGCTTGCAACAGGAGGGCTATGGCTACACCTTC.

The chain combines TRBV2 with TRBJ1-1, with a weak D call TRBD1 (6 bases). The CDR3 is 13 amino acids. Deletions cut 10 bases from V and 4 bases from J, with 16 bases between. Germline CDR1 and CDR2: SNHLY and FYNNEI. CDR3 sequence: CATGQSWGTEAFF. CDR3 DNA: TGTGCCACCGGACAGTCGTGGGGCACTGAAGCTTTCTTT.

About this clone itself: Other DNA sequences in this sample translate to the same CDR3. The J gene is TRBJ1-1, the V gene TRBV6-5; 7 nucleotides line up with TRBD1. The CDR3 consists of 13 residues. Germline V gene sequence: CDR1 MNHEY, CDR2 SVGAGI. The trim removed 5 bases at V and 3 bases at J, leaving 3 bases unmatched. CDR3 nucleotides: TGTGCCAGCAGTCCCAGGGGGGACACTGAAGCTTTCTTT. Translated, it gives CASSPRGDTEAFF.

The chain couples TRBV12-3 or TRBV12-4 to TRBJ1-2; D gene unclear. Trimming took off 2 bases at V and 8 bases at J, with 12 bases between the two ends. The CDR3 covers 13 residues. The CDR3 sequence is CASSLQPRGGYTF. CDR3 nucleotide sequence: TGTGCCAGCAGTTTACAACCCCGAGGGGGCTACACCTTC.

V usage is TRBV30 and J usage is TRBJ1-2, with 7 bases aligning to TRBD1. The CDR3 spans 14 residues. Germline loops: CDR1 GTSNPN, CDR2 SVGIG (reference sequence). J gave up 6 bases and V 6 bases, and 13 bases lay outside the gene matches. The DNA of the CDR3 is TGTGCCTGCTTCCACAGGGGTCTTCTGGATGGCTACACCTTC. This gives the protein CACFHRGLLDGYTF. Full variable domain (missing parts from reference TRBV30 and TRBJ1-2): SQTIHQWPATLVQPVGSPLSLECTVEGTSNPNLYWYRQAAGRGLQLLFYSVGIGQISSEVPQNLSASRPQDRQFILSSKKLLLSDSGFYLCACFHRGLLDGYTFGSGTRLTVV.

The chain's CDR3 is CASSLALAGGPTDTQYF. DNA for the CDR3: TGCGCCAGCAGCTTGGCGCTAGCGGGAGGTCCCACAGATACGCAGTATTTT. The rearrangement joins TRBV5-1 to TRBJ2-3; 11 bases agree with TRBD2. With V trimmed by 0 bases and J by 2 bases, 5 bases remained unmatched. CDR3 size: 17 residues. Germline V lookup: CDR1 SGHRS, CDR2 YFSETQ.

V is TRBV28 and J is TRBJ1-3; no reliable D call. CDR3 size: 16 residues. Germline CDR1 MDHEN, CDR2 SYDVKM. V lost 9 bases and J lost 7, with 25 bases in between. DNA of the CDR3: TGTGCCAGTCTGGCCCGAACGGGGTACTCTTTTAACACCATATATTTT. Translation gives CASLARTGYSFNTIYF.

The chain is built from TRBV7-8 and TRBJ1-1; D ambiguous. The CDR3 has 16 residues. V was trimmed by 3 bases and J by 1 base, leaving 15 bases between them. Germline CDR1 SGHVS, CDR2 FQNEAQ. For the CDR3, the DNA is TGTGCCAGCAGCTTCAGGACTCGTCAAGGGAACACTGAAGCTTTCTTT. Translated, it gives CASSFRTRQGNTEAFF.

This chain links TRBV5-5 with TRBJ2-7; TRBD1 matches at 11 bases. Germline assignment: CDR1 SGHKS and CDR2 YYEKEE (reference sequence). CDR3 length: 14 amino acids. Trimming removed 5 bases from V and 7 bases from J; junction bases left unmatched: 8. The CDR3 loop is CASRSGQGAWEQYF. CDR3 nucleotides: TGTGCCAGCAGATCCGGACAGGGGGCTTGGGAGCAGTACTTC.

The chain couples TRBV11-1 to TRBJ1-2; 11 bases agree with TRBD1. Looked up from germline, CDR1 is SGHAT and CDR2 is FQDESV (reference sequence). V lost 3 bases and J lost 4; bases outside the gene matches: 4. The CDR3 runs 15 residues. The CDR3 protein is CASSLDRGRFYGYTF. In nucleotides, the CDR3 is TGTGCCAGCAGCTTGGACAGGGGGCGATTCTATGGCTACACCTTC.

V is TRBV19 and J is TRBJ2-2; the D gene is possibly TRBD1 (6 bases). The CDR3 runs 15 residues. V lost 6 bases and J lost 4, with 15 bases in between. CDR1 is LNHDA and CDR2 is SQIVND in the germline V gene (reference sequence). This CDR3 is CASRSRGTPTGELFF. The CDR3 DNA follows: TGTGCCAGTAGGAGTAGGGGGACCCCCACCGGGGAGCTGTTTTTT.

The V and J genes are TRBV5-1 and TRBJ2-5; 7 nucleotides align to TRBD1. The V segment lost 0 bases and the J segment 3 bases; nucleotides outside the gene matches: 5. The length of the CDR3 is 15 residues. Germline lookup yields CDR1 SGHRS and CDR2 YFSETQ. The CDR3 sequence: CASSLAQGDEETQYF. In nucleotides, the CDR3 is TGCGCCAGCAGCTTGGCCCAGGGGGATGAAGAGACCCAGTACTTC.

This clone occurred a few times. The chain joins TRBV4-2 to TRBJ2-7; TRBD2 aligns across 8 bases. J lost 2 bases, V lost 1 base, and 10 bases had no gene match. The CDR3 totals 17 residues. Per the germline V gene, CDR1 is LGHNA and CDR2 is YNFKEQ. CDR3 nucleotides: TGTGCCAGCAGCCAAGGAGTGACTAGCGCTCTTCCCTACGAGCAGTACTTC. This sequence encodes CASSQGVTSALPYEQYF.